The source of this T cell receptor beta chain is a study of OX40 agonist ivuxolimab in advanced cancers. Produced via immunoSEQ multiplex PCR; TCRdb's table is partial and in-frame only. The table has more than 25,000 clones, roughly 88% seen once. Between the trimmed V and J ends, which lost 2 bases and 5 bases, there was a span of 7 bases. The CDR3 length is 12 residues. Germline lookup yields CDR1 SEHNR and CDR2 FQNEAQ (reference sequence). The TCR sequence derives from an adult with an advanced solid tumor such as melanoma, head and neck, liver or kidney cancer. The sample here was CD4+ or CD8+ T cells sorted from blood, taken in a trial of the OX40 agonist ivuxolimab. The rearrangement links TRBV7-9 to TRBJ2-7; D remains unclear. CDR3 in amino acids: CASSLLVNEQYF. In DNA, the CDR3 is TGTGCCAGCAGCTTATTGGTTAACGAGCAGTACTTC.